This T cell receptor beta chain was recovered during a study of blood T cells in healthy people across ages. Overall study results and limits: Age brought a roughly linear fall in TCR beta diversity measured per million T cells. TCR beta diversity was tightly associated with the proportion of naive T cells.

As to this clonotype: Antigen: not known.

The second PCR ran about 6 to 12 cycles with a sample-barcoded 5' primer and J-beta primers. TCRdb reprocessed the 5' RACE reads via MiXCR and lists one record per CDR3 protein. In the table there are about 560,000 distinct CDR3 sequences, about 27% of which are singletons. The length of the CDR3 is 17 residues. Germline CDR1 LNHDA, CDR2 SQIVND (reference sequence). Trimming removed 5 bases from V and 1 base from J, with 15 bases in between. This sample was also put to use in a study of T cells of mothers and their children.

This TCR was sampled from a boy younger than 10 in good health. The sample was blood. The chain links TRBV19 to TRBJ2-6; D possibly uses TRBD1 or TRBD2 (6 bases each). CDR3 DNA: TGTGCCAGTAGTCCCCTCGGAGGGGGATCTGGGGCCAACGTCCTGACTTTC. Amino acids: CASSPLGGGSGANVLTF.